This T cell receptor (beta chain) comes out of a study of blood T cell repertoires in COVID-19. The CDR3 covers 14 residues. Trimming removed 5 bases at V and 5 bases at J, with 15 bases between. Germline CDR1 reads SNHLY; CDR2 reads FYNNEI. Data came from immunoSEQ multiplex PCR; TCRdb stores just in-frame clones and leaves some out. The table lists 400,000 to 450,000 clones, roughly 90% of them singletons. The sequenced sample consisted of peripheral blood. This sequence originates from a woman between 35 and 50 years old with COVID-19, enrolled during active disease. V is TRBV2 and J is TRBJ1-2; D call uncertain. The CDR3 protein is CASSRNSYLYGYTF. For the CDR3, the DNA is TGTGCCAGCAGTCGAAACAGTTATCTTTATGGCTACACCTTC.